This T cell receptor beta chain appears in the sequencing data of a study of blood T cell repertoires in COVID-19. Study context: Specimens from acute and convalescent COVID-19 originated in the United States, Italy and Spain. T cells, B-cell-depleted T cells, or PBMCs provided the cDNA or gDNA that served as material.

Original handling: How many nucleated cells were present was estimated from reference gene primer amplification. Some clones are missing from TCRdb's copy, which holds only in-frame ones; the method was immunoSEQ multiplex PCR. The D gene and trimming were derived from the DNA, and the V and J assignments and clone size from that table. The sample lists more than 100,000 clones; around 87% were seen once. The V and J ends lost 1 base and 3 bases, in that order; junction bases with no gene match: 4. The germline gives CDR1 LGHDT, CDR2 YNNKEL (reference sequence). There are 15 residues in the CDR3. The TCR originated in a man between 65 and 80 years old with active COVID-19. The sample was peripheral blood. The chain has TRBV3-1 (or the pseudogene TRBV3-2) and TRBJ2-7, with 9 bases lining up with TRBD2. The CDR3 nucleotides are TGTGCCAGCAGCCAAGGGGGTAGCGGGAGCTACGAGCAGTACTTC. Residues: CASSQGGSGSYEQYF.